The 25 T cell receptor beta chains listed next were all sequenced from one sample in a study of blood T cell repertoires in COVID-19. Clones were read by immunoSEQ multiplex PCR, and TCRdb kept only the in-frame ones, dropping some. This table holds roughly 200,000 clones, 85% to 90% found once. Specimen: PBMCs or T cells enriched from blood (not recorded which). Source of these receptors: a woman between 45 and 65 years old in a cohort exposed to, infected with or recovered from COVID-19 (not recorded which).

This clone was seen only a few times. V and J are TRBV27 and TRBJ1-2; D is undetermined. With 4 bases removed from V and 7 bases from J, the gap between germline ends came to 16 bases. CDR3 size: 14 residues. Germline V gives CDR1 MNHEY, CDR2 SMNVEV (reference sequence). The CDR3 sequence: CASSSSPGYSGYTF. CDR3 coding DNA: TGTGCCAGCAGTTCGTCCCCGGGGTACAGTGGCTACACCTTC.

This chain uses TRBV7-9 with TRBJ2-5; TRBD2 agrees at 7 bases. With 0 bases clipped from V and 2 bases from J, the junction kept 3 bases outside the gene matches. The CDR3 is made up of 15 amino acids. CDR1 and CDR2 from the germline V gene are SEHNR and FQNEAQ (reference sequence). The CDR3 is CASSLAAGVQETQYF. CDR3 in DNA: TGTGCCAGCAGCTTAGCGGCGGGGGTTCAAGAGACCCAGTACTTC.

The CDR3 is CASSPGNRERWTDTQYF. CDR3 DNA: TGTGCCAGCTCACCGGGGAACAGGGAACGATGGACAGATACGCAGTATTTT. The chain has TRBV18 and TRBJ2-3; D perhaps matches TRBD1 (6 bases). Germline V gives CDR1 KGHSH, CDR2 LQKENI. The CDR3 is 17 amino acids. Trimming shortened V by 3 bases and J by 3 bases, and 19 bases separated the two germline ends.

This CDR3 is CASSIQGRKTYGYTF. In DNA form, the CDR3 reads TGTGCCAGTAGTATACAGGGCAGGAAGACCTATGGCTACACCTTC. The chain recombines TRBV19 with TRBJ1-2, with D maybe TRBD1 (5 bases). The CDR3 runs 15 residues. CDR1 LNHDA and CDR2 SQIVND come from the germline V gene (reference sequence). Between the trimmed V and J ends, which lost 2 bases and 4 bases, there was a span of 14 bases.

This chain uses TRBV2 with TRBJ1-6; D may be TRBD1 (6 bases). V was shortened by 7 bases and J by 8 bases, with 9 bases between the two germline ends. The CDR3 runs 12 residues. CDR1 is SNHLY, CDR2 FYNNEI, per germline. This CDR3 is CASTTGYSPLHF. The CDR3 DNA is TGTGCCAGCACTACAGGGTATTCACCCCTCCACTTT.

This clone was seen only once. This chain uses TRBV7-3 with TRBJ1-1, with TRBD1 matching over 7 bases. Trimming took 5 bases from V and 4 from J; bases not matched to a gene: 4. Germline loops: CDR1 SGHTA, CDR2 FQGTGA. CDR3 size: 13 residues. In DNA, the CDR3 is TGTGCCAGCAGCGCTCAGGGGGGCACTGAAGCTTTCTTT. It encodes CASSAQGGTEAFF. Variable domain in full (rest from reference TRBV7-3 and TRBJ1-1): GAGVSQTPSNKVTEKGKYVELRCDPISGHTALYWYRQSLGQGPEFLIYFQGTGAADDSGLPNDRFFAVRPEGSVSTLKIQRTERGDSAVYLCASSAQGGTEAFFGQGTRLTVV.

This clone came up once. This chain joins TRBV6-5 and TRBJ2-7, with D possibly TRBD2 on 5 matching bases. Germline CDR1 reads MNHEY; CDR2 reads SVGAGI. V shed 4 bases and J shed 7 bases, with 14 bases lying between them. The CDR3 has 13 amino acids. The CDR3: CASSSPAGLEQYF. CDR3 in DNA: TGTGCCAGCAGTTCCCCGGCGGGCCTTGAGCAGTACTTC.

This sequence joins TRBV2 and TRBJ2-2, with a tentative D call TRBD2 (7 bases). There are 14 residues in the CDR3. CDR1 and CDR2 from the germline V gene are SNHLY and FYNNEI. V dropped 7 bases and J dropped 4 bases, with 13 bases sitting between them. The CDR3 nucleotides are TGTGCCAGCATTAATAGGGGGGGCACCGGGGAGCTGTTTTTT. Translation: CASINRGGTGELFF.

This chain links TRBV18 with TRBJ1-1, with a weak D call TRBD1 (6 bases). The germline CDR1 and CDR2 sequences are KGHSH and LQKENI. Trimming pared 3 bases from V and 5 bases from J, leaving 10 bases between. The CDR3 consists of 13 residues. Here the CDR3 reads CASSPTGSTEAFF. The CDR3, as DNA: TGTGCCAGCTCACCTACAGGGAGTACTGAAGCTTTCTTT.

V usage is TRBV7-2 and J usage is TRBJ1-1; tentatively, D is TRBD1 (6 bases). CDR3 length: 17 amino acids. V lost 0 bases and J lost 4, with 18 bases in between. Per the germline V gene, CDR1 is SGHTA and CDR2 is FQGNSA. The CDR3 DNA reads TGTGCCAGCAGCTTAGCGCCTGGGGGGGCGGTTTTCACTGAAGCTTTCTTT. Translation: CASSLAPGGAVFTEAFF.

The DNA for the CDR3 is TGTGCCAGCAGTTACCCGGGGGGGACCAATCAGCCCCAGCATTTT. It yields the protein CASSYPGGTNQPQHF. This chain uses TRBV6-2 or TRBV6-3 with TRBJ1-5, with D possibly TRBD1 on 5 matching bases. Trimming shortened V by 2 bases and J by 3 bases, and 11 bases separated the two germline ends. The germline CDR1 and CDR2 sequences are MNHEY and SVGEGT. This CDR3 spans 15 amino acids.

V usage is TRBV2 and J usage is TRBJ1-6; D gene ambiguous. This CDR3 comprises 14 residues. With 4 bases removed from V and 14 bases from J, the gap between germline ends came to 18 bases. CDR1 and CDR2 from the germline V gene are SNHLY and FYNNEI. For the CDR3, the DNA is TGTGCCAGCAGTGCAAACGGGATCGCGGGAACCCTCCACTTT. Translation gives CASSANGIAGTLHF.

The chain recombines TRBV6-5 with TRBJ1-1, with 7 bases matching TRBD1. This CDR3 is built from 13 residues. J lost 2 bases, V lost 10 bases, and 7 bases had no gene match. Germline V gives CDR1 MNHEY, CDR2 SVGAGI. This CDR3 reads CATSRGGNTEAFF. DNA for the CDR3: TGTGCCACCTCGAGAGGGGGCAACACTGAAGCTTTCTTT.

This clone was counted only a few times. The chain recombines TRBV28 with TRBJ1-2; TRBD1 agrees at 7 bases. CDR3 length: 14 amino acids. J was trimmed by 2 bases and V by 3 bases; bases with no gene match: 3. The germline CDR1 and CDR2 sequences are MDHEN and SYDVKM. The CDR3 spells CASSLLTGNYGYTF. CDR3 sequence (DNA): TGTGCCAGCAGTTTGTTGACAGGGAACTATGGCTACACCTTC.

The rearrangement links TRBV11-2 to TRBJ2-2; maybe TRBD2 (5 bases). Deletions cut 7 bases from V and 6 bases from J, with 9 bases between. Looked up from germline, CDR1 is SGHAT and CDR2 is FQNNGV. CDR3 size: 12 residues. CDR3 nucleotide sequence: TGTGCCAGCACCGTCGGGGCCGGGGAGCTGTTTTTT. Translation gives CASTVGAGELFF.

The J gene is TRBJ1-2, the V gene TRBV3-1 (or the pseudogene TRBV3-2); 7 nucleotides line up with TRBD1. Trimming removed 3 bases from V and 3 bases from J; junction bases left unmatched: 7. The CDR3 covers 15 residues. The germline gives CDR1 LGHDT, CDR2 YNNKEL (reference sequence). This CDR3 reads CASSHLRQGDYGYTF. In DNA, the CDR3 is TGTGCCAGCAGCCATCTGAGACAGGGCGACTATGGCTACACCTTC.

The chain recombines TRBV7-9 with TRBJ2-2; D is possibly TRBD2 (5 bases). The length of the CDR3 is 13 residues. Trimming left V 5 bases short and J 8 bases short, with 12 bases between. The V gene's germline CDR1 is SEHNR and CDR2 FQNEAQ (reference sequence). This CDR3 reads CASSRGPAGELFF. In DNA form, the CDR3 reads TGTGCCAGCAGCCGAGGGCCAGCGGGGGAGCTGTTTTTT.

CDR3 sequence: CASSQKKTWRGDTIYF. CDR3 coding DNA: TGTGCCAGCAGCCAGAAGAAAACCTGGCGAGGAGACACCATATATTTT. J is TRBJ1-3 and V is TRBV28; D remains unclear. The ends were cut back, 6 bases at V and 8 bases at J, with 23 bases in the middle. Germline CDR1 is MDHEN and CDR2 is SYDVKM. This CDR3 spans 16 amino acids.

The chain employs TRBV4-1 and TRBJ1-6; D may be TRBD1 (6 bases). The germline V and J ends were trimmed by 2 bases and 6 bases, with 14 bases remaining between them. Germline CDR1 reads MGHRA; CDR2 reads YSYEKL. The CDR3 is 16 residues long. CDR3 bases: TGCGCCAGCAGCCAAAGTTCGGGACAAGTTAATTCACCCCTCCACTTT. Its protein is CASSQSSGQVNSPLHF.

The rearrangement joins TRBV27 to TRBJ2-1; 11 bases are a match to TRBD2. Germline values: CDR1 MNHEY, CDR2 SMNVEV (reference sequence). This CDR3 comprises 15 residues. After removal of 5 bases from V and 7 bases from J, the junction contained 7 bases not matched to a gene. The CDR3 loop is CASSLRLAGSNEQFF. CDR3 nucleotides: TGTGCCAGCAGTCTCCGACTAGCGGGGTCGAATGAGCAGTTCTTC.

The chain's CDR3 is CASSVRDSLLRPQHF. The CDR3 region has the DNA TGTGCCAGCAGTGTGCGGGACAGCCTATTGAGGCCCCAGCATTTT. V usage is TRBV2 and J usage is TRBJ1-5; 7 nucleotides line up with TRBD1. This CDR3 is built from 15 residues. V trimming: 4 bases; J trimming: 9 bases; junction bases outside the gene matches: 12. In germline, CDR1 is SNHLY, CDR2 FYNNEI.

The chain carries TRBV19 and TRBJ1-5; TRBD1 matches 7 bases. CDR1 is LNHDA, CDR2 SQIVND, per germline (reference sequence). The trim removed 6 bases at V and 1 base at J, leaving 6 bases unmatched. The CDR3 has 15 amino acids. CDR3 in DNA: TGTGCCAGTAGGACAAAGGACAGGAGCAATCAGCCCCAGCATTTT. Protein product: CASRTKDRSNQPQHF.

The V call is TRBV10-3, the J call TRBJ1-1; a possible D gene is TRBD1 (6 bases). V was cut by 4 bases and J by 0 bases, with 9 bases left in between. This CDR3 region has 14 residues. Germline V gives CDR1 ENHRY, CDR2 SYGVKD. This CDR3 reads CAISAQGMNTEAFF. CDR3 sequence (DNA): TGTGCCATCAGTGCACAGGGTATGAACACTGAAGCTTTCTTT.

V gene TRBV28 combines with J gene TRBJ1-5, with TRBD1 matching 9 bases. The germline CDR1 and CDR2 sequences are MDHEN and SYDVKM. The trim removed 2 bases at V and 4 bases at J, leaving 6 bases unmatched. This CDR3 has 16 residues. The DNA of the CDR3 is TGTGCCAGCAGTTTAATACGACAGGGGGATAATCAGCCCCAGCATTTT. It translates to CASSLIRQGDNQPQHF. Full variable domain (outside the CDR3, taken from reference TRBV28 and TRBJ1-5): DVKVTQSSRYLVKRTGEKVFLECVQDMDHENMFWYRQDPGLGLRLIYFSYDVKMKEKGDIPEGYSVSREKKERFSLILESASTNQTSMYLCASSLIRQGDNQPQHFGDGTRLSIL.

The V and J genes are TRBV7-2 and TRBJ2-4; tentative D call: TRBD1 (6 bases). V was trimmed by 4 bases and J by 6 bases, leaving 13 bases between them. Germline-derived CDR1 and CDR2 are SGHTA and FQGNSA. The length of the CDR3 is 14 residues. CDR3 amino acids: CASSSTGTSNIQYF. The CDR3 DNA reads as TGTGCCAGCAGCTCCACCGGGACATCAAACATTCAGTACTTC.